The 5 T cell receptor beta chains in this list originate from one sample, sequenced in a study of T cell responses to AZD1222 COVID-19 vaccine (dated by TCRdb to the early 2020s). The protocol used for the library was the immunoSEQ multiplex PCR assay. TCRdb took over this immuneACCESS table, retaining in-frame rearrangements with V and J assigned. Such tables are incomplete; in checked studies, under half of the missing clones stem from an unresolved V gene, and the remainder is unexplained. Here the sample has some 130,000 clones; approximately 90% occur a single time. The leading ten clones occupy around 8.6% of the sample. This specimen's time point label, interpreted: baseline before first vaccination. Specimen: peripheral blood, collected on day 0 of AZD1222 vaccination. These receptor sequences come from an adult in good health.

The J gene is TRBJ1-5, the V gene TRBV10-2; D is perhaps TRBD1 (5 bases). The CDR3 loop spans 14 amino acids. V was cut by 8 bases and J by 5 bases, with 16 bases left in between. Per germline, CDR1 WSHSY and CDR2 SAAADI. CDR3 residues: CASRKTVLDQPQHF. The CDR3 DNA is TGCGCCAGCCGAAAGACAGTACTAGATCAGCCCCAGCATTTT.

V usage is TRBV2 and J usage is TRBJ2-1; 7 bases map to TRBD1. Germline V gene sequence: CDR1 SNHLY, CDR2 FYNNEI. With 9 bases clipped from V and 5 bases from J, the junction kept 16 bases outside the gene matches. The CDR3 is 16 residues long. The CDR3 region is CASSLTGLRGHNEQFF. The CDR3, as DNA: TGTGCCAGTTCTCTCACCGGCTTGAGGGGGCACAATGAGCAGTTCTTC.

This rearrangement joins TRBV7-3 to TRBJ1-1; D is unresolved. The CDR3 covers 13 residues. Deletions cut 5 bases from V and 5 bases from J, with 12 bases between. Germline CDR1 reads SGHTA; CDR2 reads FQGTGA. The CDR3 DNA sequence: TGTGCCAGCAGCCTGGGCAGAGAAACTGAAGCTTTCTTT. Translation: CASSLGRETEAFF.

This chain links TRBV7-2 with TRBJ2-7; 7 bases map to TRBD1. Losses at the gene ends were 4 bases for V and 3 bases for J; bases not matched to a gene: 3. The V gene's germline CDR1 is SGHTA and CDR2 FQGNSA. The CDR3 has 13 residues. The CDR3 nucleotides read TGTGCCAGCAGCTCGCGGACAGGCTACGAGCAGTACTTC. Translating gives CASSSRTGYEQYF.

The chain uses TRBV7-9 and TRBJ1-2; D remains ambiguous. The ends were cut back, 5 bases at V and 4 bases at J, with 14 bases in the middle. In germline, CDR1 is SEHNR, CDR2 FQNEAQ (reference sequence). This CDR3 spans 14 amino acids. CDR3 coding DNA: TGTGCCAGCAGCGAATGGACGGTGAGCTATGGCTACACCTTC. This translates into CASSEWTVSYGYTF.